The 19 T cell receptor beta chains given below trace back to one sample, sequenced in a study of blood T cells in healthy people across ages. Alongside a J-beta primer mix, a sample-barcoded 5' primer served in a second PCR lasting about 7 to 11 cycles. TCRdb recomputed calls from the 5' RACE reads with MiXCR, one row per CDR3 protein. The sample records 800,000 to 900,000 distinct CDR3 sequences, approximately 65% being singletons. Input material: blood. Receptor source: a man aged 25 to 40 in good health.

The chain links TRBV12-3 or TRBV12-4 to TRBJ2-7; TRBD1 or TRBD2 may be the D gene (5 bases each). V was shortened by 1 base and J by 2 bases, with 12 bases between the two germline ends. The CDR3 is 15 amino acids. CDR3 bases: TGTGCCAGCAGTTTAGGTTCCGGGGCGACCTACGAGCAGTACTTC. This translates into CASSLGSGATYEQYF.

The chain employs TRBV29-1 and TRBJ2-1; possible D gene TRBD2, 7 bases. CDR1 and CDR2 from the germline V gene are SQVTM and ANQGSEA. The CDR3 consists of 18 residues. With 4 bases removed from V and 0 bases from J, the gap between germline ends came to 22 bases. CDR3 sequence reads: CSVAAYRGGALSYNEQFF. The CDR3 region has the DNA TGCAGCGTTGCGGCATATAGGGGGGGGGCCCTCTCCTACAATGAGCAGTTCTTC.

The V call is TRBV2, the J call TRBJ1-1, with TRBD1 matching 9 bases. The V gene's germline CDR1 is SNHLY and CDR2 FYNNEI. There are 12 residues in the CDR3. The DNA for the CDR3 is TGTGGTCGGGACAGGGAGGACACTGAAGCTTTCTTT. Amino acids: CGRDREDTEAFF.

The chain joins TRBV6-5 to TRBJ1-1; TRBD1 agrees at 8 bases. The length of the CDR3 is 14 residues. J lost 5 bases, V lost 6 bases, and 8 bases had no gene match. From germline, CDR1 is MNHEY and CDR2 SVGAGI. The CDR3 sequence: CASSAGQGITEAFF. The CDR3 DNA sequence: TGTGCCAGCAGCGCCGGACAGGGCATTACTGAAGCTTTCTTT.

The rearrangement joins TRBV15 to TRBJ2-7; D possibly corresponds to TRBD1 (7 bases). The V end lost 6 bases, the J end lost 1 base, and 13 bases lay between the germline ends. The CDR3 runs 14 residues. Germline loops: CDR1 LNHNV, CDR2 YYDKDF (reference sequence). CDR3 region: CATRPQGTSYEQYF. In DNA form, the CDR3 reads TGTGCCACCAGACCACAGGGGACTTCCTACGAGCAGTACTTC.

This chain uses TRBV4-3 with TRBJ2-5; TRBD1 agrees at 9 bases. The closer fit of TRBJ2-7 to the DNA end suggests the J call may be wrong. Germline V gene sequence: CDR1 LGHNA, CDR2 YSLEER. This CDR3 spans 16 amino acids. CDR3 sequence (DNA): TGCGCCAGCAGCCAAGAAGAAGGACAGGGGTTCTACGAGCAGTACTTC. Encoded protein: CASSQEEGQGFYEQYF.

This clonotype turned up a few times. V gene TRBV20-1 combines with J gene TRBJ2-1; TRBD2 agrees at 10 bases. Germline V CDR1 and CDR2: DFQATT, SNEGSKA (reference sequence). The CDR3 is 14 residues long. Trimming at V came to 5 bases and at J to 9 bases, leaving 10 bases not matched to a gene. The CDR3 loop is CSASKRGGRVEQFF. The CDR3 coding sequence is TGCAGTGCTTCGAAGCGGGGGGGACGGGTTGAGCAGTTCTTC.

The V gene is TRBV2, the J gene TRBJ1-2; 10 bases are a match to TRBD1. The CDR3 extends over 15 amino acids. The germline V gene has CDR1 SNHLY and CDR2 FYNNEI. After removal of 4 bases from V and 2 bases from J, the junction contained 4 bases not matched to a gene. The CDR3 loop is CASSVRDRGNYGYTF. CDR3 bases: TGTGCCAGCAGTGTCCGGGACAGGGGAAACTATGGCTACACCTTC.

This rearrangement joins TRBV5-1 to TRBJ2-3; tentatively, D is TRBD1 (7 bases). Per the germline V gene, CDR1 is SGHRS and CDR2 is YFSETQ. The CDR3 consists of 16 residues. Trimming removed 4 bases from V and 3 bases from J, with 18 bases in between. The DNA for the CDR3 is TGCGCCAGCAGCACGGGAGACAGGGAAATGACAGATACGCAGTATTTT. Protein: CASSTGDREMTDTQYF.

The chain employs TRBV28 and TRBJ2-7, with TRBD2 identical over 14 bases. The CDR3 extends over 16 amino acids. CDR1 and CDR2 from the germline V gene are MDHEN and SYDVKM. Trimming cost V 1 base and J 6 bases; bases outside gene matches: 5. The CDR3 reads CASSLFRTSGGSEQYF. The CDR3 DNA reads TGTGCCAGCAGTTTATTCAGGACTAGCGGGGGGTCCGAGCAGTACTTC.

The rearrangement uses TRBV20-1 and TRBJ2-1; the match to TRBD1 covers 8 bases. Germline CDR1 reads DFQATT; CDR2 reads SNEGSKA (reference sequence). The CDR3 has 15 amino acids. The V segment lost 8 bases and the J segment 0 bases; nucleotides outside the gene matches: 9. Written as DNA, the CDR3 is TGCAGTAAGGACAGGGTAGGGAGCTCCTACAATGAGCAGTTCTTC. Protein: CSKDRVGSSYNEQFF.

This sequence joins TRBV7-9 and TRBJ1-1; 12 bases map to TRBD1. The germline V gene has CDR1 SEHNR and CDR2 FQNEAQ (reference sequence). The CDR3 extends over 15 amino acids. V lost 11 bases and J lost 0; bases outside the gene matches: 7. This CDR3 is CAGRDRGQMNTEAFF. DNA for the CDR3: TGTGCCGGACGGGACAGGGGGCAAATGAACACTGAAGCTTTCTTT.

The chain recombines TRBV7-2 with TRBJ2-4, with D perhaps TRBD2 (6 bases). V lost 5 bases and J 1 base, leaving 18 bases between the germline ends. Germline assignment: CDR1 SGHTA and CDR2 FQGNSA. The CDR3 totals 17 residues. The DNA for the CDR3 is TGTGCCAGCAGCCTCCGGGACTCAACCTTGGCCAAAAACATTCAGTACTTC. It yields the protein CASSLRDSTLAKNIQYF.

This chain links TRBV20-1 with TRBJ1-4, with TRBD1 matching over 9 bases. Per the germline V gene, CDR1 is DFQATT and CDR2 is SNEGSKA (reference sequence). The junction had 4 bases not matched to a gene; V was cut back by 3 bases and J by 5 bases. This CDR3 has 14 amino acids. CDR3 residues: CSARDDRGNEKLFF. The CDR3 DNA follows: TGCAGTGCTAGGGACGACAGGGGGAATGAAAAACTGTTTTTT.

V gene TRBV6-2 or TRBV6-3 combines with J gene TRBJ2-3; TRBD2 matches 13 bases. The CDR3 is 16 amino acids. Germline V gene sequence: CDR1 MNHEY, CDR2 SVGEGT. The J segment lost 8 bases and the V segment lost 5 bases, leaving 10 bases of the junction unmatched. CDR3: CASSPGLAGPDGTQYF. The CDR3 coding sequence is TGTGCCAGCAGTCCGGGACTAGCGGGGCCTGATGGTACGCAGTATTTT.

This clonotype was picked up a small number of times. The gene calls are TRBV4-2 and TRBJ2-7, with D unclear. The DNA end lines up better with TRBJ2-5; the J call may be wrong. The CDR3 spans 15 residues. In germline, CDR1 is LGHNA, CDR2 YNFKEQ. In DNA form, the CDR3 reads TGTGCCAGCAGCCAAGATCTTCTAGTCCAAGAGACCCAGTACTTC. Residues: CASSQDLLVQETQYF.

The chain links TRBV28 to TRBJ2-7; 7 bases map to TRBD1. The V gene's germline CDR1 is MDHEN and CDR2 SYDVKM. Unmatched junction bases numbered 10, after V lost 8 bases and J lost 0 bases. The CDR3 covers 15 residues. In DNA form, the CDR3 reads TGTGCCAGCGCTTCCGGGACAGAAGACTCCTACGAGCAGTACTTC. Amino acid sequence: CASASGTEDSYEQYF.

This clonotype came up a few times. The chain carries TRBV29-1 and TRBJ2-7; a possible D gene is TRBD1 (5 bases). Trimming shortened V by 6 bases and J by 0 bases, and 15 bases separated the two germline ends. Germline CDR1 reads SQVTM; CDR2 reads ANQGSEA. This CDR3 has 14 amino acids. For the CDR3, the DNA is TGCAGCGTGAGGTGGGGCTCTAGCTCCTACGAGCAGTACTTC. Its translation is CSVRWGSSSYEQYF.

This rearrangement joins TRBV2 to TRBJ2-5, with 7 bases aligning to TRBD2. The CDR3 runs to 16 residues. Germline assignment: CDR1 SNHLY and CDR2 FYNNEI. Trimming at V came to 7 bases and at J to 0 bases, leaving 11 bases not matched to a gene. The DNA of the CDR3 is TGTGCCAGCACGGGTTGGCAGCGGGGCGACCAAGAGACCCAGTACTTC. Protein product: CASTGWQRGDQETQYF.